The clone carrying this T cell receptor beta chain was detected many times. The entry originates in a study of patients and donors after allogeneic stem cell transplantation. V dropped 4 bases and J dropped 7 bases, with 17 bases sitting between them. Germline-derived CDR1 and CDR2 are SQVTM and ANQGSEA. The CDR3 consists of 14 residues. MiXCR, applied by TCRdb to the RT-PCR reads, yields one record per CDR3 protein. The sample has approximately 160,000 distinct CDR3 sequences, about 29% seen once; the top ten hold around 3%. The rearrangement uses TRBV29-1 and TRBJ1-5; TRBD1 might be the D (5 bases). Sequenced sample: blood, either unsorted or a sorted T cell fraction (not recorded which). This clonotype was obtained from a human donor who was either an allogeneic HSCT recipient or a stem cell or donor lymphocyte infusion donor (not recorded which). It is not recorded whose cells these are; they may come from a transplant donor. The CDR3 DNA is TGCAGCGTTGTCTTTCAGGGAGACAAACAGCCCCAGCATTTT. Amino acids: CSVVFQGDKQPQHF.